The rows below give T cell receptor beta chains drawn from one sample of a study of blood T cell repertoires in COVID-19. Generated by immunoSEQ multiplex PCR, the TCRdb table keeps only in-frame clones and is missing some. The data hold under 200,000 clones, with 88% observed a single time. The sequenced sample was peripheral blood. These receptors were taken from a man in his forties or fifties with active or convalescent COVID-19. CDR3s include the opening cysteine and the closing phenylalanine or tryptophan. A D gene is named only where the DNA matches it firmly. The size field is filled for only some rows; it gives once, few, many or a size class.

CDR3aa	CDR3nt	abundance	v_gene	j_gene	len	d_gene
CASRRTADGNTIYF	TGTGCCAGCAGACGGACAGCCGATGGAAACACCATATATTTT	.	TRBV6-5	TRBJ1-3	14	.
CASSSSAGNSPLHF	TGTGCCAGCAGTTCCTCGGCCGGGAATTCACCCCTCCACTTT	.	TRBV6-2/TRBV6-3	TRBJ1-6	14	.
CASSLAGVAEKLFF	TGTGCCAGCAGTTTAGCAGGGGTGGCTGAAAAACTGTTTTTT	.	TRBV27	TRBJ1-4	14	.
CASSVDRGSGNTIYF	TGTGCCAGTAGTGTGGACAGGGGTTCTGGAAACACCATATATTTT	.	TRBV19	TRBJ1-3	15	TRBD1
CASSYGQGGGNTIYF	TGTGCCAGCAGTTACGGGCAGGGAGGCGGAAACACCATATATTTT	.	TRBV6-5	TRBJ1-3	15	.
CASSYTGDRAGNTIYF	TGTGCCAGCAGTTACACAGGGGACAGGGCTGGAAACACCATATATTTT	.	TRBV6-5	TRBJ1-3	16	TRBD1
CASSRDTEAFF	TGTGCCAGCAGCAGGGACACTGAAGCTTTCTTT	.	TRBV25-1	TRBJ1-1	11	.
CASSLDFGNEQYF	TGTGCCAGCAGCTTAGATTTCGGGAACGAGCAGTACTTC	.	TRBV11-2	TRBJ2-7	13	.
CASSETGQPNTEAFF	TGTGCCAGCAGCGAGACAGGGCAACCCAACACTGAAGCTTTCTTT	once	TRBV7-2	TRBJ1-1	15	TRBD1
CASSEVLMRDWINEKLFF	TGTGCCAGCAGTGAAGTCCTTATGAGGGACTGGATTAATGAAAAACTGTTTTTT	.	TRBV2	TRBJ1-4	18	.
CASSISPGLGRTETQYF	TGTGCCAGTAGTATCTCCCCGGGACTAGGAAGGACTGAGACCCAGTACTTC	.	TRBV19	TRBJ2-5	17	TRBD2
CASSFFRTWRNEQFF	TGCGCCAGCAGCTTCTTTAGGACGTGGAGGAATGAGCAGTTCTTC	.	TRBV5-1	TRBJ2-1	15	.
CASQRTSGGEQFF	TGTGCCAGCCAGCGGACTAGCGGTGGTGAGCAGTTCTTC	.	TRBV7-7	TRBJ2-1	13	TRBD2
CASSPGQGVETQYF	TGTGCCAGCAGCCCAGGACAGGGTGTCGAGACCCAGTACTTC	.	TRBV11-2	TRBJ2-5	14	TRBD1
CASSLLQSNQPQHF	TGTGCCAGCAGTTTATTACAAAGCAATCAGCCCCAGCATTTT	.	TRBV27	TRBJ1-5	14	.
CASRKLTGTGELFF	TGTGCCAGCAGAAAACTTACAGGGACCGGGGAGCTGTTTTTT	once	TRBV2	TRBJ2-2	14	.
CASSQGVLVGQPQHF	TGTGCCAGCAGCCAAGGTGTACTGGTCGGTCAGCCCCAGCATTTT	.	TRBV3-1/TRBV3-2	TRBJ1-5	15	.
CASSEGGLRSYNEQFF	TGTGCCAGCAGTGAAGGAGGCTTACGCTCCTACAATGAGCAGTTCTTC	few	TRBV6-1	TRBJ2-1	16	.
CAISEGGVPEAFF	TGTGCCATCAGTGAAGGAGGGGTCCCTGAAGCTTTCTTT	.	TRBV10-3	TRBJ1-1	13	.
CASSEAGYSPLHF	TGCGCCAGCAGTGAGGCAGGGTATTCACCCCTCCACTTT	.	TRBV10-2	TRBJ1-6	13	.
CASKLPSKEKQGMGCDEQFF	TGTGCCAGCAAACTTCCAAGCAAAGAAAAACAGGGTATGGGGTGCGATGAGCAGTTCTTC	.	TRBV6-4	TRBJ2-1	20	.
CASSERQGAMNTEAFF	TGTGCCAGCAGTGAAAGGCAGGGGGCCATGAACACTGAAGCTTTCTTT	.	TRBV2	TRBJ1-1	16	TRBD1
CASSLSDRNTEAFF	TGTGCCAGCAGCTTATCCGATAGGAACACTGAAGCTTTCTTT	.	TRBV5-6	TRBJ1-1	14	.
CASSQDPAGDEQFF	TGTGCCAGCAGCCAAGATCCGGCAGGGGATGAGCAGTTCTTC	.	TRBV4-2	TRBJ2-1	14	.
CASSLEQGFRTEAFF	TGCGCCAGCAGCTTGGAACAGGGCTTTCGGACTGAAGCTTTCTTT	.	TRBV5-1	TRBJ1-1	15	.